Listed below are T cell receptor beta chains from one sample, sequenced in a study of blood T cell repertoires in COVID-19. Here immunoSEQ multiplex PCR was the method, and the copy in TCRdb shows in-frame clones only, minus some. The sample yields about 110,000 clones, about 85% seen once. The sequencing sample was made of peripheral blood. All receptors come from a man over 45 with acute or convalescent COVID-19. Each CDR3 is given with its conserved first and last residue. A D gene is named only where the DNA matches it firmly. Where a row states a size, it is once, few, many or the class of an expanded clone; other rows omit it.

>once|TRBJ1-2|TRBV11-2|TRBD1
TGTGCCAGCAGCCCGGAGACAGGGAACTATGGCTACACCTTC
CASSPETGNYGYTF
>.|TRBJ1-2|TRBV4-1|.
TGCGCCAGCAGCCAAGAGGGCCAGGGGATCTATGGCTACACCTTC
CASSQEGQGIYGYTF
>.|TRBJ1-2|TRBV6-1|.
TGTGCCAGCAGTGAAGCGGACAGTGGCTACACCTTC
CASSEADSGYTF
>few|TRBJ2-5|TRBV3-1/TRBV3-2|TRBD2
TGTGCCAGCAGCCAAGGGAGCGGGGGGGCCAGAAAGACCCAGTACTTC
CASSQGSGGARKTQYF
>.|TRBJ1-1|TRBV24-1|.
TGTGCCACCAGCCCCCCGGGGGGGCGTGGCACTGAAGCTTTCTTT
CATSPPGGRGTEAFF
>.|TRBJ2-3|TRBV24-1|TRBD1
TGTGCCACCAGTGATTGGACAGGGGGGTGGTCAGATACGCAGTATTTT
CATSDWTGGWSDTQYF
>.|TRBJ2-2|TRBV24-1|.
TGTGCCACCAGCTTATCCAGTTGGAACACCGGGGAGCTGTTTTTT
CATSLSSWNTGELFF
>.|TRBJ1-6|TRBV24-1|TRBD1
TGTGCCACCAGCACCGGACAGGCGAGCTCCTATAATTCACCCCTCCACTTT
CATSTGQASSYNSPLHF
>.|TRBJ1-6|TRBV5-6|.
TGTGCCAGCAGCCTGGTCCGCGTCGGCGGAAATTCACCCCTCCACTTT
CASSLVRVGGNSPLHF
>.|TRBJ1-4|TRBV5-1|.
TGCGCCAGCAGCTTGGCGCGGCGGGGGACCGTTAATGATAAACTGTTTTTT
CASSLARRGTVNDKLFF
>few|TRBJ1-3|TRBV7-9|.
TGTGCCAGCAGCCTAGACGGGAACTCTGGAAACACCATATATTTT
CASSLDGNSGNTIYF
>.|TRBJ1-1|TRBV12-3/TRBV12-4|TRBD1
TGTGCCAGCGGACAGGGAAACACTGAAGCTTTCTTT
CASGQGNTEAFF
>.|TRBJ2-2|TRBV5-6|.
TGTGCCAGCAGCTTGGTGCAGGGGGGAACCGGGGAGCTGTTTTTT
CASSLVQGGTGELFF
>.|TRBJ1-1|TRBV9|.
TGTGCCAGCAGCGTAGACCAGGGGAGAACTGAAGCTTTCTTT
CASSVDQGRTEAFF
>.|TRBJ1-1|TRBV30|.
TGTGCCTGGACCGGGAACATGAACACTGAAGCTTTCTTT
CAWTGNMNTEAFF
>.|TRBJ2-3|TRBV24-1|.
TGTGCCACCGCAGGGGCTGGCACAGATACGCAGTATTTT
CATAGAGTDTQYF
>.|TRBJ1-5|TRBV9|.
TGTGCCAGCAGCCCGGGGGGGCGTAGCAATCAGCCCCAGCATTTT
CASSPGGRSNQPQHF
>.|TRBJ2-7|TRBV3-1/TRBV3-2|TRBD1
TGTGCCAGCAGCCCCGGGACAGGGGGCTACTACGAGCAGTACTTC
CASSPGTGGYYEQYF
>.|TRBJ2-5|TRBV5-1|TRBD1
TGCGCCAGCAGCTTGGGGGACAGGGCTAGGGAAGAGACCCAGTACTTC
CASSLGDRAREETQYF
>.|TRBJ1-2|TRBV7-4|.
TGTGCCAGCAGCTTTACCGTCCCGGTGAACTATGGCTACACCTTC
CASSFTVPVNYGYTF
>few|TRBJ1-6|TRBV9|.
TGTGCCAGCAGCGTAGCAGACATGGCAAGTTCACCCCTCCACTTT
CASSVADMASSPLHF
>.|TRBJ1-2|TRBV6-5|.
TGTGCCAGCAGGGCAGACAGGCTACCTAACTATGGCTACACCTTC
CASRADRLPNYGYTF
>.|TRBJ2-1|TRBV7-2|TRBD2
TGTGCCAGCAGTCTTAGAAGCGGGGGGGCCTCCTACAATGAGCAGTTCTTC
CASSLRSGGASYNEQFF
>few|TRBJ1-1|TRBV5-8|.
TGTGCCAGCAGCCCCGGGGGTCATGAAGCTTTCTTT
CASSPGGHEAFF
>.|TRBJ2-7|TRBV20-1|TRBD1
TGCAGTGCTAGTTGGGACAGCTCCGAGCAGTACTTC
CSASWDSSEQYF
>.|TRBJ2-1|TRBV30|.
TGTGCCTGGAGTGTAAGACGGGGGAATGAGCAGTTCTTC
CAWSVRRGNEQFF
>.|TRBJ1-2|TRBV28|TRBD1
TGTGCCAGCAGTTTGTCCCGGACAGGGGAAGGCTACACCTTC
CASSLSRTGEGYTF